This T cell receptor (beta chain) derives from a study of cytomegalovirus exposure and HLA in healthy donors. Study observations and caveats: Later analysis suggested most CMV-associated TCR beta chains were HLA-restricted.

Amplification used 60 Vbeta primers and 13 Jbeta primers. In the source study's methods: As a later analysis found, there were 60 million to 90 million unique TCR beta chains, of which approximately 10 million were shared. Profiled with immunoSEQ multiplex PCR; TCRdb holds only in-frame clones, not every one. The V and J calls and the clone size are those of that table, but D and trimming were determined from the DNA. The profile shows about 200,000 clones, approximately 70% of them singletons. The table lists this clone with a count of one. Its antigen is not known. The CDR3 is 14 amino acids. Germline V gene lookup returns CDR1 ENHRY and CDR2 SYGVKD. V lost 2 bases and J 3 bases, leaving 10 bases between the germline ends. Nominally healthy donors were sampled, though unrecorded immune exposures were likely.

This receptor was identified in a woman under 40 in good health and CMV-seronegative. The chain uses TRBV10-3 and TRBJ1-1, with D possibly TRBD1 on 5 matching bases. Source material: PBMCs. CDR3 in amino acids: CAISERAGDTEAFF. In nucleotides, the CDR3 is TGTGCCATCAGTGAGAGGGCGGGGGACACTGAAGCTTTCTTT.